What follows are 27 T cell receptor beta chains derived from one specimen sequenced in a study of blood T cell repertoires in COVID-19. The protocol was immunoSEQ multiplex PCR, while the TCRdb copy is restricted to in-frame clones and leaves out a portion. The sample gives approximately 73,000 clones, 70% to 85% of which show up once; 0.83% is in the top ten. What was sequenced was peripheral blood. All receptors derive from a woman in her 70s with acute or convalescent COVID-19.

This chain links TRBV11-2 with TRBJ2-5; 9 bases are a match to TRBD2. This CDR3 contains 16 residues. Germline CDR1 is SGHAT and CDR2 is FQNNGV. Trimming took 9 bases from V and 5 from J; bases not matched to a gene: 16. The DNA of the CDR3 is TGTGCCAGTTCCCCCACTAGCGGGTATGGTCGGGAGACCCAGTACTTC. Translated, it gives CASSPTSGYGRETQYF.

Written as DNA, the CDR3 is TGTGCCAGCAGCGAGGAGGGGGGGCGCCAAGAGCAGTACTTC. Translated, it gives CASSEEGGRQEQYF. The chain employs TRBV5-8 and TRBJ2-7, with D possibly being TRBD2 (7 bases). Germline V CDR1 and CDR2: SGHTS, YDEGEE. The length of the CDR3 is 14 residues. V lost 4 bases and J lost 7, with 18 bases in between.

This clone was observed a few times. This chain connects TRBV5-1 to TRBJ2-1, with TRBD2 matching 11 bases. Germline V gives CDR1 SGHRS, CDR2 YFSETQ. The junction had 3 bases not matched to a gene; V was cut back by 5 bases and J by 8 bases. The CDR3 has 13 amino acids. As DNA, the CDR3 is TGCGCCAGCAGTACTAGCGGGGGCTATGAGCAGTTCTTC. Translating it yields CASSTSGGYEQFF.

The chain recombines TRBV27 with TRBJ2-7; TRBD1 agrees at 7 bases. The CDR3 has 17 residues. V shed 0 bases, J shed 0 bases, and the junction held 8 bases outside the gene matches. The germline V gene encodes CDR1 MNHEY and CDR2 SMNVEV (reference sequence). This CDR3 is CASSLSAGRGSSYEQYF. CDR3 bases: TGTGCCAGCAGTTTATCAGCAGGCAGGGGGAGCTCCTACGAGCAGTACTTC.

This chain links TRBV7-2 with TRBJ2-3, with 8 bases fitting TRBD2. Losses at the gene ends were 5 bases for V and 5 bases for J; bases not matched to a gene: 6. The CDR3 is 14 amino acids. Looked up from germline, CDR1 is SGHTA and CDR2 is FQGNSA. The CDR3 spells CASSIGLAQDTQYF. The CDR3 DNA reads as TGTGCCAGCAGCATCGGACTAGCACAAGATACGCAGTATTTT.

This sequence joins TRBV19 and TRBJ2-7; TRBD1 aligns across 9 bases. V lost 5 bases, J lost 4 bases, and 6 bases stayed unmatched. Germline CDR1 reads LNHDA; CDR2 reads SQIVND (reference sequence). This CDR3 comprises 14 residues. The CDR3 is CASSGPGQGYEQYF. CDR3 nucleotides: TGTGCCAGTAGTGGTCCGGGACAGGGTTACGAGCAGTACTTC.

This sequence joins TRBV7-9 and TRBJ1-4; D is perhaps TRBD1 (6 bases). Germline V gene lookup returns CDR1 SEHNR and CDR2 FQNEAQ (reference sequence). With 4 bases removed from V and 8 bases from J, the gap between germline ends came to 14 bases. The CDR3 has 14 amino acids. The CDR3 region is CASSYTGSAEKLFF. The CDR3, as DNA: TGTGCCAGCAGCTACACAGGGTCAGCGGAAAAACTGTTTTTT.

Only a few counts were recorded for this clone. The V and J genes are TRBV6-6 and TRBJ2-5; 7 bases align to TRBD2. This CDR3 spans 16 amino acids. CDR1 is MNHNY and CDR2 is SVGAGI in the germline V gene (reference sequence). V trimming: 2 bases; J trimming: 1 base; junction bases outside the gene matches: 7. The CDR3: CASSYGQGGGQETQYF. The CDR3 DNA sequence: TGTGCCAGCAGTTACGGTCAGGGCGGGGGCCAAGAGACCCAGTACTTC.

The chain's CDR3 is CASREQGRNIQYF. The CDR3 nucleotides are TGCGCCAGCAGGGAACAGGGTAGGAACATTCAGTACTTC. This chain links TRBV5-1 with TRBJ2-4; D may be TRBD1 (6 bases). The CDR3 loop spans 13 amino acids. Per germline, CDR1 SGHRS and CDR2 YFSETQ. Trimming took off 5 bases at V and 7 bases at J, with 13 bases between the two ends.

The rearrangement joins TRBV12-3 or TRBV12-4 to TRBJ2-7, with a tentative D call TRBD1 (7 bases). The V gene lost 5 bases and the J gene lost 6 bases, with 11 bases spanning the gap. CDR3 length equals 12 residues. CDR3 DNA sequence: TGTGCCAGCAGTCCGCAGGGGGGCGAGCAGTACTTC. Amino acid sequence: CASSPQGGEQYF.

CDR3 bases: TGTGCCTGGAGTGGGGAGTTTGAAGCTTTCTTT. It specifies CAWSGEFEAFF. The chain combines TRBV30 with TRBJ1-1; D remains ambiguous. Germline CDR1 and CDR2: GTSNPN and SVGIG (reference sequence). V lost 1 base and J lost 7, with 7 bases in between. The CDR3 contains 11 residues.

This clone has just a few counts. The chain carries TRBV30 and TRBJ1-6; 7 bases map to TRBD1. From germline, CDR1 is GTSNPN and CDR2 SVGIG (reference sequence). V trimming: 5 bases; J trimming: 8 bases; junction bases outside the gene matches: 9. This CDR3 has 14 residues. The CDR3 sequence: CAWHGQDNYSPLHF. The CDR3, as DNA: TGTGCCTGGCACGGACAGGACAATTATTCACCCCTCCACTTT.

The J gene is TRBJ2-5, the V gene TRBV4-2; tentative D call: TRBD2 (5 bases). V lost 0 bases, J lost 5 bases, and 10 bases lay in between. This CDR3 is 14 amino acids long. Germline assignment: CDR1 LGHNA and CDR2 YNFKEQ. The CDR3 DNA sequence: TGTGCCAGCAGCCAAGATTTGGGAGCGGAGACCCAGTACTTC. Protein sequence: CASSQDLGAETQYF.

This sequence joins TRBV5-1 and TRBJ2-2; 7 bases match TRBD2. J lost 0 bases, V lost 1 base, and 3 bases had no gene match. The germline V gene encodes CDR1 SGHRS and CDR2 YFSETQ. This CDR3 contains 16 residues. CDR3 sequence: CASSLISGPNTGELFF. CDR3 nucleotides: TGCGCCAGCAGCTTGATTAGCGGGCCGAACACCGGGGAGCTGTTTTTT.

This sequence joins TRBV19 and TRBJ1-5; the match to TRBD1 covers 8 bases. The germline gives CDR1 LNHDA, CDR2 SQIVND (reference sequence). This CDR3 spans 13 amino acids. J was trimmed by 6 bases and V by 4 bases; bases with no gene match: 2. The CDR3 coding sequence is TGTGCCAGTAGTAACAGGGGGTTTCAGCCCCAGCATTTT. This gives the protein CASSNRGFQPQHF.

The CDR3 DNA follows: TGCAGCGTAGGCGGGGGGTGGACAGATACGCAGTATTTT. Its protein is CSVGGGWTDTQYF. The chain uses TRBV29-1 and TRBJ2-3; 8 nucleotides align to TRBD2. The V gene end was trimmed by 6 bases and the J gene end by 3 bases; junction bases not matched to a gene: 5. Germline V gene sequence: CDR1 SQVTM, CDR2 ANQGSEA. CDR3 length equals 13 residues.

This rearrangement joins TRBV12-3 or TRBV12-4 to TRBJ2-1; D may be TRBD1 (5 bases). CDR3 length: 13 amino acids. Deletions cut 3 bases from V and 8 bases from J, with 11 bases between. The CDR3 region has the DNA TGTGCCAGCAGTTTTATAGGGGCCGATGAGCAGTTCTTC. Amino acids: CASSFIGADEQFF.

This rearrangement joins TRBV5-1 to TRBJ2-7; tentative D call: TRBD2 (6 bases). The CDR3 runs to 13 residues. V was trimmed by 1 base and J by 4 bases, leaving 9 bases between them. CDR1 is SGHRS and CDR2 is YFSETQ in the germline V gene. The CDR3 protein is CASSLRGGYEQYF. The CDR3 bases are TGCGCCAGCAGCTTGCGGGGAGGTTACGAGCAGTACTTC.

The chain carries TRBV27 and TRBJ1-5; no clear D. The V gene's germline CDR1 is MNHEY and CDR2 SMNVEV (reference sequence). V was trimmed by 1 base and J by 0 bases, leaving 10 bases between them. The CDR3 spans 16 residues. The CDR3 protein is CASSLFSGYSNQPQHF. CDR3 in DNA: TGTGCCAGCAGTTTATTTTCCGGTTATAGCAATCAGCCCCAGCATTTT.

The chain recombines TRBV2 with TRBJ1-1; 9 nucleotides align to TRBD1. The J segment lost 4 bases and the V segment lost 6 bases, leaving 3 bases of the junction unmatched. Germline lookup yields CDR1 SNHLY and CDR2 FYNNEI. This CDR3 is built from 13 residues. The CDR3 DNA reads TGTGCCAGCAGGGGACAGGGTGGCACTGAAGCTTTCTTT. This encodes CASRGQGGTEAFF.

The sample holds a few counts of this clone. The V and J genes are TRBV18 and TRBJ2-7, with a weak D call TRBD2 (6 bases). From germline, CDR1 is KGHSH and CDR2 LQKENI. The V and J ends lost 2 bases and 3 bases respectively, with 8 bases between them. The CDR3 extends over 13 amino acids. The DNA for the CDR3 is TGTGCCAGCTCACCAGGGCGGGACTACGAGCAGTACTTC. Translated, it gives CASSPGRDYEQYF.

J is TRBJ1-5 and V is TRBV30, with 9 bases fitting TRBD1. The V gene end was trimmed by 3 bases and the J gene end by 9 bases; junction bases not matched to a gene: 9. Germline V gives CDR1 GTSNPN, CDR2 SVGIG (reference sequence). This CDR3 contains 14 residues. The CDR3 reads CAWSAGTGNLPQHF. The CDR3 DNA is TGTGCCTGGAGCGCGGGGACAGGGAATTTGCCCCAGCATTTT.

The V call is TRBV7-2, the J call TRBJ1-3, with 7 bases matching TRBD1. The CDR3 covers 15 residues. V shed 5 bases, J shed 8 bases, and the junction held 12 bases outside the gene matches. Germline CDR1 reads SGHTA; CDR2 reads FQGNSA. The CDR3 is CASSPGTAIRDTIYF. DNA of the CDR3: TGTGCCAGCAGCCCCGGGACAGCGATACGGGACACCATATATTTT.

The chain uses TRBV4-3 and TRBJ1-2, with 8 bases identical to TRBD1. V was pared by 0 bases and J by 3 bases, with 9 bases of the junction left unmatched. CDR1 and CDR2 from the germline V gene are LGHNA and YSLEER. The CDR3 runs 17 residues. CDR3 DNA: TGCGCCAGCAGCCAAGATAGTGAGACAGGGGAAGACTATGGCTACACCTTC. Translating gives CASSQDSETGEDYGYTF.

V gene TRBV6-5 combines with J gene TRBJ2-1, with 11 bases fitting TRBD2. This CDR3 is built from 13 residues. The V gene end was trimmed by 8 bases and the J gene end by 8 bases; junction bases not matched to a gene: 5. CDR1 and CDR2 from the germline V gene are MNHEY and SVGAGI. CDR3 bases: TGTGCCAGCGGTCTACTAGCGGGGGATGAGCAGTTCTTC. Protein sequence: CASGLLAGDEQFF.

The rearrangement uses TRBV5-1 and TRBJ2-7, with 8 nucleotides matching TRBD1. Trimming at V came to 0 bases and at J to 5 bases, leaving 4 bases not matched to a gene. The CDR3 length is 14 residues. The germline gives CDR1 SGHRS, CDR2 YFSETQ. The CDR3 loop is CASSLDSGGDEQYF. CDR3 sequence (DNA): TGCGCCAGCAGCTTGGATTCAGGGGGCGACGAGCAGTACTTC.

The J gene is TRBJ1-1, the V gene TRBV19; D gene ambiguous. Germline values: CDR1 LNHDA, CDR2 SQIVND (reference sequence). This CDR3 region has 17 residues. Trimming took off 11 bases at V and 1 base at J, with 26 bases between the two ends. The DNA of the CDR3 is TGTGCCTCCTTACCTCTTAGGGAGGGCCGGGGGAACACTGAAGCTTTCTTT. This translates into CASLPLREGRGNTEAFF.